This is a list of T cell receptor beta chains from one sample in a study of identical twins. Via MiXCR, TCRdb re-called the 5' RACE reads, giving one row per CDR3 protein. The sample lists nearly 650,000 distinct CDR3 sequences, under 8.5% occurring once. The same sample was also studied in work on yellow fever vaccine responses in identical twins.

The source material was PBMCs. Receptors were obtained from a woman aged 18-29 years in good health. Each CDR3 is given with its conserved first and last residue. D genes are given only for firm matches. For some rows the clone size is stated as once, few or many, or as a class when expanded; others skip it.

v_call: TRBV10-3
d_call: TRBD1
j_call: TRBJ1-2
clone_size: many
cdr3_aa: CAISESQGANYGYTF
cdr3_nt: TGTGCCATCAGTGAGAGCCAGGGGGCTAACTATGGCTACACCTTC

v_call: TRBV20-1
d_call: NA
j_call: TRBJ1-2
clone_size: many
cdr3_aa: CSASNRTLYGYTF
cdr3_nt: TGCAGTGCTAGCAACAGGACTCTCTATGGCTACACCTTC

v_call: TRBV28
d_call: TRBD2
j_call: TRBJ2-7
clone_size: many
cdr3_aa: CASSLMGLAVYEQYF
cdr3_nt: TGTGCCAGCAGTTTAATGGGACTAGCGGTCTACGAGCAGTACTTC

v_call: TRBV7-9
d_call: TRBD1
j_call: TRBJ1-1
clone_size: many
cdr3_aa: CASSISGTGFTEAFF
cdr3_nt: TGTGCCAGCAGCATCTCCGGGACAGGTTTCACTGAAGCTTTCTTT

v_call: TRBV12-3/TRBV12-4
d_call: TRBD1
j_call: TRBJ2-5
clone_size: NA
cdr3_aa: CASSSGQGLGETQYF
cdr3_nt: TGTGCCAGCAGTTCCGGACAGGGGCTAGGGGAGACCCAGTACTTC

v_call: TRBV12-3/TRBV12-4
d_call: NA
j_call: TRBJ2-7
clone_size: NA
cdr3_aa: CASSLGKGSTYEQYF
cdr3_nt: TGTGCCAGCAGTTTGGGGAAGGGCAGTACCTACGAGCAGTACTTC

v_call: TRBV7-8
d_call: NA
j_call: TRBJ1-1
clone_size: NA
cdr3_aa: CASSFTGTWNTEAFF
cdr3_nt: TGTGCCAGCAGCTTCACCGGGACATGGAACACTGAAGCTTTCTTT

v_call: TRBV28
d_call: TRBD1
j_call: TRBJ1-5
clone_size: many
cdr3_aa: CAITGQAAQPQHF
cdr3_nt: TGTGCCATCACAGGACAGGCGGCGCAGCCCCAGCATTTT

v_call: TRBV10-3
d_call: NA
j_call: TRBJ2-5
clone_size: many
cdr3_aa: CAISKQGPETQYF
cdr3_nt: TGTGCCATCAGTAAACAGGGACCGGAGACCCAGTACTTC

v_call: TRBV10-3
d_call: TRBD2
j_call: TRBJ2-1
clone_size: NA
cdr3_aa: CAISFSGGAYNEQFF
cdr3_nt: TGTGCCATCAGTTTCAGCGGGGGGGCTTACAATGAGCAGTTCTTC

v_call: TRBV5-6
d_call: NA
j_call: TRBJ1-2
clone_size: NA
cdr3_aa: CASRLRQGYGYTF
cdr3_nt: TGTGCCAGCAGGTTGAGGCAGGGATATGGCTACACCTTC

v_call: TRBV20-1
d_call: TRBD2
j_call: TRBJ2-2
clone_size: NA
cdr3_aa: CSARDKREGHWTGELFF
cdr3_nt: TGCAGTGCTAGAGATAAGCGGGAGGGCCACTGGACCGGGGAGCTGTTTTTT

v_call: TRBV6-1
d_call: TRBD1
j_call: TRBJ2-2
clone_size: NA
cdr3_aa: CASRSDRATGELFF
cdr3_nt: TGTGCCAGCAGATCGGACAGGGCCACCGGGGAGCTGTTTTTT

v_call: TRBV19
d_call: TRBD1
j_call: TRBJ1-5
clone_size: few
cdr3_aa: CASNSGTGNQPQHF
cdr3_nt: TGTGCCAGTAACTCCGGGACAGGGAATCAGCCCCAGCATTTT

v_call: TRBV20-1
d_call: NA
j_call: TRBJ2-7
clone_size: few
cdr3_aa: CSARAPTYEQYF
cdr3_nt: TGCAGTGCTAGGGCCCCAACCTACGAGCAGTACTTC

v_call: TRBV20-1
d_call: TRBD2
j_call: TRBJ2-1
clone_size: many
cdr3_aa: CSIQRGAIGEQFF
cdr3_nt: TGCAGTATCCAGCGGGGGGCTATAGGGGAGCAGTTCTTC

v_call: TRBV6-2/TRBV6-3
d_call: NA
j_call: TRBJ2-1
clone_size: NA
cdr3_aa: CASSYSRDNEQFF
cdr3_nt: TGTGCCAGCAGTTACTCGAGGGATAATGAGCAGTTCTTC

v_call: TRBV20-1
d_call: NA
j_call: TRBJ1-4
clone_size: NA
cdr3_aa: CSVLRENEKLFF
cdr3_nt: TGCAGTGTACTCAGGGAAAATGAAAAACTGTTTTTT

v_call: TRBV7-9
d_call: NA
j_call: TRBJ1-1
clone_size: many
cdr3_aa: CASSLGAGSEAFF
cdr3_nt: TGTGCCAGCAGCTTAGGGGCGGGCAGTGAAGCTTTCTTT

v_call: TRBV20-1
d_call: NA
j_call: TRBJ2-4
clone_size: few
cdr3_aa: CSAIRDSENIQYF
cdr3_nt: TGCAGTGCTATCAGAGATAGCGAAAACATTCAGTACTTC

v_call: TRBV28
d_call: TRBD1
j_call: TRBJ2-2
clone_size: few
cdr3_aa: CASRDRTGKTTGELFF
cdr3_nt: TGTGCCAGTAGGGATCGGACAGGGAAGACCACCGGGGAGCTGTTTTTT

v_call: TRBV12-3/TRBV12-4
d_call: TRBD2
j_call: TRBJ2-3
clone_size: few
cdr3_aa: CASSPWTSGAYTQYF
cdr3_nt: TGTGCCAGCAGTCCTTGGACTAGCGGCGCATATACGCAGTATTTT

v_call: TRBV3-1
d_call: NA
j_call: TRBJ1-2
clone_size: many
cdr3_aa: CASSQDRLSRYGYTF
cdr3_nt: TGTGCCAGCAGCCAAGATCGCCTGAGTCGCTATGGCTACACCTTC

v_call: TRBV7-3
d_call: TRBD2
j_call: TRBJ2-3
clone_size: many
cdr3_aa: CASSLSALASGDTDTQYF
cdr3_nt: TGTGCCAGCAGCTTATCGGCGTTGGCTAGCGGGGACACAGATACGCAGTATTTT

v_call: TRBV7-9
d_call: NA
j_call: TRBJ2-3
clone_size: few
cdr3_aa: CASSTGAVTQYF
cdr3_nt: TGTGCCAGCAGCACCGGGGCTGTTACGCAGTATTTT

v_call: TRBV3-1
d_call: NA
j_call: TRBJ2-3
clone_size: few
cdr3_aa: CASSQGEGRTDTQYF
cdr3_nt: TGTGCCAGCAGCCAAGGAGAGGGGCGCACAGATACGCAGTATTTT

v_call: TRBV24-1
d_call: NA
j_call: TRBJ2-5
clone_size: many
cdr3_aa: CATSGTGETQYF
cdr3_nt: TGTGCCACCAGTGGGACGGGGGAGACCCAGTACTTC

v_call: TRBV12-3/TRBV12-4
d_call: NA
j_call: TRBJ2-3
clone_size: NA
cdr3_aa: CASSLQDPTDTQYF
cdr3_nt: TGTGCCAGCAGTTTACAGGACCCGACAGATACGCAGTATTTT

v_call: TRBV20-1
d_call: NA
j_call: TRBJ1-1
clone_size: NA
cdr3_aa: CSASRGAVTEAFF
cdr3_nt: TGCAGTGCTAGTAGGGGGGCTGTGACTGAAGCTTTCTTT

v_call: TRBV7-9
d_call: NA
j_call: TRBJ2-1
clone_size: NA
cdr3_aa: CASSLRLARDNEQFF
cdr3_nt: TGTGCCAGCAGCTTACGTCTAGCGAGAGACAATGAGCAGTTCTTC

v_call: TRBV6-1
d_call: TRBD1
j_call: TRBJ2-3
clone_size: many
cdr3_aa: CASSRQGASTDTQYF
cdr3_nt: TGTGCCAGCAGTAGACAGGGGGCCAGCACAGATACGCAGTATTTT

v_call: TRBV20-1
d_call: TRBD1
j_call: TRBJ1-4
clone_size: many
cdr3_aa: CSAGDRGRTNEKLFF
cdr3_nt: TGCAGTGCTGGCGACAGGGGGCGGACTAATGAAAAACTGTTTTTT

v_call: TRBV3-1
d_call: TRBD1
j_call: TRBJ2-2
clone_size: many
cdr3_aa: CASSQVGTVLNGELFF
cdr3_nt: TGTGCCAGCAGCCAAGTCGGGACAGTTTTAAACGGGGAGCTGTTTTTT